This TCR beta chain was recorded in a study of T cell responses to AZD1222 COVID-19 vaccine. About the research overall: Second-dose intervals of approximately 4 or approximately 12 weeks were pooled.

The repertoire was sequenced with immunoSEQ multiplex PCR; TCRdb's copy has only in-frame clones and lacks some. The table lists around 140,000 clones, 70% to 90% of them singletons, with 8% in the top ten. V was trimmed by 4 bases and J by 5 bases, leaving 6 bases between them. CDR1 is SGHNT, CDR2 YYREEE, per germline (reference sequence). CDR3 length equals 11 residues. This rearrangement joins TRBV5-4 to TRBJ1-2, with unresolved D. The sequence was collected from an adult in good health. The sequencing here drew on peripheral blood, taken on day 0 of AZD1222 vaccination. The chain's CDR3 is CASSDGYGYTF. The DNA for the CDR3 is TGTGCCAGCAGCGACGGATATGGCTACACCTTC. Using reference TRBV5-4 and TRBJ1-2 for the parts outside the CDR3, the full variable domain is ETGVTQSPTHLIKTRGQQVTLRCSSQSGHNTVSWYQQALGQGPQFIFQYYREEENGRGNFPPRFSGLQFPNYSSELNVNALELDDSALYLCASSDGYGYTFGSGTRLTVV.